The rows below give T cell receptor beta chains drawn from one sample of a study of blood T cells in healthy people across ages. One entry per CDR3 protein results from TCRdb running MiXCR on the 5' RACE reads. This sample has about 730,000 distinct CDR3 sequences; roughly 47% occur once, and the top ten carry 20% to 25%. The specimen sequenced was blood. These receptors were collected from a woman aged 55-69 years in good health. CDR3s include the opening cysteine and the closing phenylalanine or tryptophan. D genes are given only for firm matches. Clone size is shown for a subset of rows, as once, few, many or a class of expanded clone.

clone_size: NA
d_call: NA
j_call: TRBJ2-1
v_call: TRBV9
cdr3_nt: TGTGCCAGCAGCGTAGAGACAGCCCCCGGGGAGCAGTTCTTC
cdr3_aa: CASSVETAPGEQFF

clone_size: few
d_call: TRBD1
j_call: TRBJ2-2
v_call: TRBV6-2/TRBV6-3
cdr3_nt: TGTGCCAGCCGGAGAACTGGGACAGCAAACACCGGGGAGCTGTTTTTT
cdr3_aa: CASRRTGTANTGELFF

clone_size: NA
d_call: NA
j_call: TRBJ2-1
v_call: TRBV5-6
cdr3_nt: TGTGCCAGCAGCTTGGCAGATAATGTGCAGTTCTTC
cdr3_aa: CASSLADNVQFF

clone_size: NA
d_call: NA
j_call: TRBJ2-6
v_call: TRBV11-2
cdr3_nt: TGTGTCAGCAGCTTCGCCAGCTCCGGGGCCAACGTCCTGACTTTC
cdr3_aa: CVSSFASSGANVLTF

clone_size: NA
d_call: NA
j_call: TRBJ2-2
v_call: TRBV6-4
cdr3_nt: TGTGCCAGCAGGCCGTCAGGGGAGGCCGGGGAGCTGTTTTTT
cdr3_aa: CASRPSGEAGELFF

clone_size: NA
d_call: NA
j_call: TRBJ2-7
v_call: TRBV18
cdr3_nt: TGTGCCAGCTCGCTAATGGACGGAGGGGTCGAGCAGTACTTC
cdr3_aa: CASSLMDGGVEQYF

clone_size: NA
d_call: NA
j_call: TRBJ1-2
v_call: TRBV7-6
cdr3_nt: TGTGCCAGCAGCTTGTCAGGAGGGGTGAACGGCTACACCTTC
cdr3_aa: CASSLSGGVNGYTF

clone_size: NA
d_call: TRBD1
j_call: TRBJ1-2
v_call: TRBV9
cdr3_nt: TGTGCCAGCAGCGTAGACGGACAGGGGGCCCTCTATGGCTACACCTTC
cdr3_aa: CASSVDGQGALYGYTF

clone_size: NA
d_call: NA
j_call: TRBJ1-5
v_call: TRBV20-1
cdr3_nt: TGCAGTGCTGCCCCGGGTCTTAGCAATCAGCCCCAGCATTTT
cdr3_aa: CSAAPGLSNQPQHF

clone_size: once
d_call: TRBD1
j_call: TRBJ2-1
v_call: TRBV10-3
cdr3_nt: TGTGCCATCAGTGGTGGACAGGAGGACAATGAGCAGTTCTTC
cdr3_aa: CAISGGQEDNEQFF

clone_size: NA
d_call: TRBD1
j_call: TRBJ1-1
v_call: TRBV28
cdr3_nt: TGTGCCAGCAGTTTAAACAGGGGGAGTAGAAGTGAAGCTTTCTTT
cdr3_aa: CASSLNRGSRSEAFF

clone_size: NA
d_call: NA
j_call: TRBJ2-3
v_call: TRBV20-1
cdr3_nt: TGCAGTGCTAGAGTCCTTCCGACGGATACGCAGTATTTT
cdr3_aa: CSARVLPTDTQYF

clone_size: NA
d_call: NA
j_call: TRBJ1-2
v_call: TRBV12-5
cdr3_nt: TGTGCTAGTGGTTTGGGGGACCCCGAAGATGGCTACACCTTC
cdr3_aa: CASGLGDPEDGYTF

clone_size: NA
d_call: NA
j_call: TRBJ1-1
v_call: TRBV5-1
cdr3_nt: TGCGCCAGCAGCTTGGCGACACGGAGGAACACTGAAGCTTTCTTT
cdr3_aa: CASSLATRRNTEAFF

clone_size: once
d_call: TRBD2
j_call: TRBJ2-3
v_call: TRBV4-2
cdr3_nt: TGTGCCAGCAGCCAAGAATTGGGTAGCGGGGGCCGAATAGCAACAGATACGCAGTATTTT
cdr3_aa: CASSQELGSGGRIATDTQYF

clone_size: once
d_call: TRBD1
j_call: TRBJ1-6
v_call: TRBV29-1
cdr3_nt: TGCAGCGCGTCACAGGGGAACAATTCACCCCTCCACTTT
cdr3_aa: CSASQGNNSPLHF

clone_size: NA
d_call: NA
j_call: TRBJ1-1
v_call: TRBV20-1
cdr3_nt: TGCAGTGCTAGGGCCGACCTGAACACTGAAGCTTTCTTT
cdr3_aa: CSARADLNTEAFF

clone_size: NA
d_call: NA
j_call: TRBJ2-1
v_call: TRBV7-9
cdr3_nt: TGTGCCAGCAGCCCCAGGGGAGGGTTCAATGAGCAGTTCTTC
cdr3_aa: CASSPRGGFNEQFF

clone_size: NA
d_call: NA
j_call: TRBJ1-1
v_call: TRBV10-3
cdr3_nt: TGTGCCATCAGTGATGACATACTAAACACTGAAGCTTTCTTT
cdr3_aa: CAISDDILNTEAFF

clone_size: NA
d_call: NA
j_call: TRBJ1-1
v_call: TRBV6-5
cdr3_nt: TGTGCCAGCTCCGACACCTGGAACACTGAAGCTTTCTTT
cdr3_aa: CASSDTWNTEAFF

clone_size: few
d_call: TRBD1
j_call: TRBJ2-5
v_call: TRBV12-3/TRBV12-4
cdr3_nt: TGTGCCAGCAAGCCGGGACAGGGGCAAGAGACCCAGTACTTC
cdr3_aa: CASKPGQGQETQYF

clone_size: NA
d_call: NA
j_call: TRBJ2-1
v_call: TRBV25-1
cdr3_nt: TGTGTCAGCAGTGAATTGGGACGGGAGCAGTTCTTC
cdr3_aa: CVSSELGREQFF

clone_size: NA
d_call: TRBD2
j_call: TRBJ2-5
v_call: TRBV3-1
cdr3_nt: TGTGCCAGCAGCCAAGAGGGGGCTAGCGGGAAAGAGACCCAGTACTTC
cdr3_aa: CASSQEGASGKETQYF